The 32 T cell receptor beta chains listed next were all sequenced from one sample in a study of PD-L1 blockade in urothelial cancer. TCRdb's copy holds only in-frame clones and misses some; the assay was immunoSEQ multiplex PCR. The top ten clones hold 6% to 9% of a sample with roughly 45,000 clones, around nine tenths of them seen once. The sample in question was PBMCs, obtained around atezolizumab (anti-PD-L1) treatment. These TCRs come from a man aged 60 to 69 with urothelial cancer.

The CDR3 reads CASSLVLAPNSPLHF. The CDR3 coding sequence is TGTGCCAGCAGCTTAGTCCTGGCACCTAATTCACCCCTCCACTTT. This chain uses TRBV7-2 with TRBJ1-6, with D unresolved. V lost 1 base and J 6 bases, leaving 10 bases between the germline ends. CDR1 and CDR2 from the germline V gene are SGHTA and FQGNSA. CDR3 length: 15 residues.

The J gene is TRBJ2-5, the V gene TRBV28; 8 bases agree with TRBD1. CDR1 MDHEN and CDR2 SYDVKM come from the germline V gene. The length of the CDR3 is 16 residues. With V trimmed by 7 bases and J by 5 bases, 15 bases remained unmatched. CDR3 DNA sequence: TGTGCCAGCAAGGGGATGACAGGGGCGCAGGGGGAGACCCAGTACTTC. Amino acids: CASKGMTGAQGETQYF.

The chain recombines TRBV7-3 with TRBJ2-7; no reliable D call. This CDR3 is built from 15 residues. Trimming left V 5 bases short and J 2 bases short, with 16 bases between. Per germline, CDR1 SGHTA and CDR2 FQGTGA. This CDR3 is CASSPNPGSAYEQYF. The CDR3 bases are TGTGCCAGCAGCCCTAACCCAGGATCGGCCTACGAGCAGTACTTC.

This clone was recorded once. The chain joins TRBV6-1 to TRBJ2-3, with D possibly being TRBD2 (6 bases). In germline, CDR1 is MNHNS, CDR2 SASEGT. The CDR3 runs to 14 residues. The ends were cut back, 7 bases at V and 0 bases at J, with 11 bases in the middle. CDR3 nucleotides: TGTGCCAGCATCCGGGGGACCAGCACAGATACGCAGTATTTT. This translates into CASIRGTSTDTQYF.

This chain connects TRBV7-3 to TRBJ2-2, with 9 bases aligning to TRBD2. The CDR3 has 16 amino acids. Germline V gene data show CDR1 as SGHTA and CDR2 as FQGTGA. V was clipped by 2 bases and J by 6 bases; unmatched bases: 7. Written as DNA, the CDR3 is TGTGCCAGCAGCTTAGGGAGCGGGGGGTTCGCCGGGGAGCTGTTTTTT. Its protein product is CASSLGSGGFAGELFF.

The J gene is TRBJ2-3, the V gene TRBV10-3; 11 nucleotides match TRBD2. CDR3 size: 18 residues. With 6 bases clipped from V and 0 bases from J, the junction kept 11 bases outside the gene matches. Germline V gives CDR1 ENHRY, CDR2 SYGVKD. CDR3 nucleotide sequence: TGTGCCATCAGCGAAGGACTAGCGGGTAAAACTAGCACAGATACGCAGTATTTT. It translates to CAISEGLAGKTSTDTQYF.

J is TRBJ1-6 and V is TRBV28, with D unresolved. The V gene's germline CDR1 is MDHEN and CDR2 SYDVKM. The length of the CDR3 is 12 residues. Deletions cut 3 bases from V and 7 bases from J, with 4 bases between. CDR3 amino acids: CASSFLNSPLHF. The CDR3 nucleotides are TGTGCCAGCAGTTTCCTGAATTCACCCCTCCACTTT.

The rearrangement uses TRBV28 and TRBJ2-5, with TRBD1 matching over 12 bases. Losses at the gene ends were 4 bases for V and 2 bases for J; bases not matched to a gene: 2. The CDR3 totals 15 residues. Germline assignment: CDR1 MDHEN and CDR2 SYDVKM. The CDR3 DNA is TGTGCCAGCAGTTGGGACAGGGGGCTTCAAGAGACCCAGTACTTC. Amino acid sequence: CASSWDRGLQETQYF.

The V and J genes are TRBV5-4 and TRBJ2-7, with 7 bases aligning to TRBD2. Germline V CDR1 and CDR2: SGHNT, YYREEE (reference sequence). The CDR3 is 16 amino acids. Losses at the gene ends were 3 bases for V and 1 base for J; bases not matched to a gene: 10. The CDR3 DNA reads TGTGCCAGCAGCTCCCGACTTGGCGGGGGTTCCTACGAGCAGTACTTC. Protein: CASSSRLGGGSYEQYF.

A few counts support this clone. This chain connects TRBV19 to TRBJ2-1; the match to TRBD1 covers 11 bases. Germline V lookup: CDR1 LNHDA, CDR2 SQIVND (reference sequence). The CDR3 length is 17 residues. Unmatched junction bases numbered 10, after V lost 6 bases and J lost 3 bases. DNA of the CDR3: TGTGCCAGTAGAGAAAGTTTTGGGACAGGGGGCTACAATGAGCAGTTCTTC. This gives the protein CASRESFGTGGYNEQFF.

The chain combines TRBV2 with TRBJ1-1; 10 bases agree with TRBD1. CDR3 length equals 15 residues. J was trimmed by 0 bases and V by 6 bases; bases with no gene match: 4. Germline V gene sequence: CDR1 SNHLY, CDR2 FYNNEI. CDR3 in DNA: TGTGCCAGCAGGAGACAGGGGGCTATGAACACTGAAGCTTTCTTT. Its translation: CASRRQGAMNTEAFF.

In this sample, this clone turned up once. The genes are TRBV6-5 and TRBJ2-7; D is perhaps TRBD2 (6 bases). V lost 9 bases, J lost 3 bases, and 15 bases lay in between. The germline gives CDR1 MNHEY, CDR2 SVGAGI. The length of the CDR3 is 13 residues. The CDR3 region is CASLTAGCYEQYF. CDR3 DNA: TGTGCCAGTCTGACCGCGGGATGCTACGAGCAGTACTTC.

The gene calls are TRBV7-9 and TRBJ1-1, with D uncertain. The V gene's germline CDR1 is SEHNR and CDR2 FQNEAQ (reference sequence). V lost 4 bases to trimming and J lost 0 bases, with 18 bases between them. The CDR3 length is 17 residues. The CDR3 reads CASSSRGGALMNTEAFF. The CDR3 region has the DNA TGTGCCAGCAGCTCGCGCGGCGGCGCACTTATGAACACTGAAGCTTTCTTT.

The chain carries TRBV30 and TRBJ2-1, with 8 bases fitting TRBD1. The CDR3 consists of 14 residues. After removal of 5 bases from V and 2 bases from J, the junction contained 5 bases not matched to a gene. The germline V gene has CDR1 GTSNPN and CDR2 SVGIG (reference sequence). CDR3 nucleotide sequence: TGTGCCTGGGGGACAGGCCTCCCCTACAATGAGCAGTTCTTC. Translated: CAWGTGLPYNEQFF.

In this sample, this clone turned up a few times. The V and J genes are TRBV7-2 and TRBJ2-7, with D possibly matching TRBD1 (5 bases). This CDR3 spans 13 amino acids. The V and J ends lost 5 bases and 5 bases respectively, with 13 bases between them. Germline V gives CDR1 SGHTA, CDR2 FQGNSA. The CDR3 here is CASSPTVDHEQYF. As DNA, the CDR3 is TGTGCCAGCAGCCCGACAGTTGACCACGAGCAGTACTTC.

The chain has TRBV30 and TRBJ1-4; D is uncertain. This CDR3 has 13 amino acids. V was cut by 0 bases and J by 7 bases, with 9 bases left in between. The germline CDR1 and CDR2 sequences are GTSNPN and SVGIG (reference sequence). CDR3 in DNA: TGTGCCTGGAGTGTACGAAGGAGTGAAAAACTGTTTTTT. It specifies CAWSVRRSEKLFF.

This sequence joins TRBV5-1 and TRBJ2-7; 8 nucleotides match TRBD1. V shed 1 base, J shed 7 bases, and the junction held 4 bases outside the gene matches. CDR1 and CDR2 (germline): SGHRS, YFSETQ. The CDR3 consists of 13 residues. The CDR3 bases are TGCGCCAGCAGCTTGTCGACAGGGGTTGAGCAGTACTTC. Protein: CASSLSTGVEQYF.

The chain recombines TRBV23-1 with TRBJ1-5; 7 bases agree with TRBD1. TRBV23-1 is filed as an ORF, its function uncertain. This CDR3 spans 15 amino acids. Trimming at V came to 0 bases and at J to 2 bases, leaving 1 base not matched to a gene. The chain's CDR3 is CASSQSDRGNQPQHF. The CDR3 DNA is TGCGCCAGCAGTCAATCAGACAGGGGCAATCAGCCCCAGCATTTT.

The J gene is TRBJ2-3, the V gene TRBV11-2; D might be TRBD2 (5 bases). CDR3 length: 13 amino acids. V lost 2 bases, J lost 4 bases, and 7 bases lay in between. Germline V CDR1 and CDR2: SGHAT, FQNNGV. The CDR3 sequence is CASSLWGADTQYF. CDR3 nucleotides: TGTGCCAGCAGCTTATGGGGAGCAGATACGCAGTATTTT.

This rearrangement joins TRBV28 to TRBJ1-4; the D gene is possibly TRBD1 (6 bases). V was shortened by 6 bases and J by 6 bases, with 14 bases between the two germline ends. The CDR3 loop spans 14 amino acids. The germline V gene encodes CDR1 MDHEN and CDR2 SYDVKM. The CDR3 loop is CASSRGGADEKLFF. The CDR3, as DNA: TGTGCCAGCAGCCGTGGGGGCGCAGATGAAAAACTGTTTTTT.

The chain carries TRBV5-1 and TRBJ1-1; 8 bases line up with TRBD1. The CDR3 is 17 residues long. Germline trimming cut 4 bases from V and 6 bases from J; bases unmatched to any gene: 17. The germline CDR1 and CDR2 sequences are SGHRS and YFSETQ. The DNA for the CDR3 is TGCGCCAGCAGCCCTCCGAGACAGGGGATCGGAACGGCTGAAGCTTTCTTT. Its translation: CASSPPRQGIGTAEAFF.

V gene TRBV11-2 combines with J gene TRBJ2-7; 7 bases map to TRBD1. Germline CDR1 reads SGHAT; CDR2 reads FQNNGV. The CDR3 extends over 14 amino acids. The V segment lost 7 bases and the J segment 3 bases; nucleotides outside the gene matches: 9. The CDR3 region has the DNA TGTGCCAGCACCCCCCGGGACAGCTACTACGAGCAGTACTTC. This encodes CASTPRDSYYEQYF.

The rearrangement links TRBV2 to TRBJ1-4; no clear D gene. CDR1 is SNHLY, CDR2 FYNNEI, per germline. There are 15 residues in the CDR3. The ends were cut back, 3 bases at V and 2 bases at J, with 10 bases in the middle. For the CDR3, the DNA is TGTGCCAGCAGTGATTGGGGAGAGACTAATGAAAAACTGTTTTTT. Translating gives CASSDWGETNEKLFF.

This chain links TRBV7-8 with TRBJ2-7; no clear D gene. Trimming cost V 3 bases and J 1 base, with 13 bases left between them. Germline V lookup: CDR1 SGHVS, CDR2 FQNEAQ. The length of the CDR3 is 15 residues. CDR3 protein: CASSFELTKSYEQYF. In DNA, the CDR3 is TGTGCCAGCAGCTTCGAACTGACAAAATCCTACGAGCAGTACTTC.

The CDR3 region has the DNA TGTGCCAGCAGCCCGACGACTAGTGGAGAGACCCAGTACTTC. It codes for CASSPTTSGETQYF. The chain has TRBV7-2 and TRBJ2-5, with D perhaps matching TRBD2 (6 bases). Trimming took 5 bases from V and 4 from J, leaving 14 bases between them. Germline V CDR1 and CDR2: SGHTA, FQGNSA. The CDR3 covers 14 residues.

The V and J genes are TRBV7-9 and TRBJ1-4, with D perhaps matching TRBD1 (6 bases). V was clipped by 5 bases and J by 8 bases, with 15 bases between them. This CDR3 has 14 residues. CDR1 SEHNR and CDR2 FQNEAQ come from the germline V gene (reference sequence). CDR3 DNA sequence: TGTGCCAGCAGCGACGCCGGACAGCTCGAAAAACTGTTTTTT. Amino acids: CASSDAGQLEKLFF.

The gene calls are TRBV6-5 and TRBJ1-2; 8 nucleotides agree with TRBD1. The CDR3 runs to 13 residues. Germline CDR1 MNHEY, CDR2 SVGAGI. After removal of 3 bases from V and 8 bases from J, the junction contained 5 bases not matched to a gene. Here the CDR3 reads CASSYRTGRGYTF. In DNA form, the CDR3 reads TGTGCCAGCAGTTATCGGACAGGGCGAGGCTACACCTTC.

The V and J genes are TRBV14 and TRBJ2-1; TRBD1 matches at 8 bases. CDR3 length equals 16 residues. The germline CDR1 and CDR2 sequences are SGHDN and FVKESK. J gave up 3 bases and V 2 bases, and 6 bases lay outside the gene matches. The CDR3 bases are TGTGCCAGCAGCCAACTCAGGGGGCGAGGCTACAATGAGCAGTTCTTC. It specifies CASSQLRGRGYNEQFF.

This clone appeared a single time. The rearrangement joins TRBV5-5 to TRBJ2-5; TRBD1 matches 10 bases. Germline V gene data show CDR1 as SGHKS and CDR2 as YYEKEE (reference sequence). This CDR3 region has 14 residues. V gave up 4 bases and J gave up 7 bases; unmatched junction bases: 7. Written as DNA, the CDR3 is TGTGCCAGCAGCGCAGGACAGGGGGAGGGGACCCAGTACTTC. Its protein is CASSAGQGEGTQYF. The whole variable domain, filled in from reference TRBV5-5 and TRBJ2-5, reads DAGVTQSPTHLIKTRGQQVTLRCSPISGHKSVSWYQQVLGQGPQFIFQYYEKEERGRGNFPDRFSARQFPNYSSELNVNALLLGDSALYLCASSAGQGEGTQYFGPGTRLLVL.

The CDR3 DNA reads as TGTGCCAGCAGCGCCCGGACAGAATATAATTCACCCCTCCACTTT. Its translation: CASSARTEYNSPLHF. The rearrangement joins TRBV9 to TRBJ1-6, with D tentatively TRBD1 (6 bases). Germline CDR1 reads SGDLS; CDR2 reads YYNGEE. Trimming removed 3 bases from V and 4 bases from J, with 11 bases in between. This CDR3 contains 15 residues. Full variable domain (missing parts from reference TRBV9 and TRBJ1-6): DSGVTQTPKHLITATGQRVTLRCSPRSGDLSVYWYQQSLDQGLQFLIQYYNGEERAKGNILERFSAQQFPDLHSELNLSSLELGDSALYFCASSARTEYNSPLHFGNGTRLTVT.

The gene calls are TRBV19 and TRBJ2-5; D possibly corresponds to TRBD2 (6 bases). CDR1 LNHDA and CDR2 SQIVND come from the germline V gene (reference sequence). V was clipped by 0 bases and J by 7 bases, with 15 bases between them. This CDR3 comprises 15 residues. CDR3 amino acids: CASSIDPAGDRTQYF. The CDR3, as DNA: TGTGCCAGTAGTATAGATCCAGCGGGCGATCGGACCCAGTACTTC.

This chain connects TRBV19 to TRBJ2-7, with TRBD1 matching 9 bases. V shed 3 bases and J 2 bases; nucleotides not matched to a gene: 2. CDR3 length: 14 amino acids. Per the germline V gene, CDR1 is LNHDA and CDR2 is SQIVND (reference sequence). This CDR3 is CASSMGDRAYEQYF. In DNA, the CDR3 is TGTGCCAGTAGTATGGGGGACAGGGCCTACGAGCAGTACTTC. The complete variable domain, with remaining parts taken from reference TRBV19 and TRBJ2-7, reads DGGITQSPKYLFRKEGQNVTLSCEQNLNHDAMYWYRQDPGQGLRLIYYSQIVNDFQKGDIAEGYSVSREKKESFPLTVTSAQKNPTAFYLCASSMGDRAYEQYFGPGTRLTVT.